The 22 T cell receptor beta chains reported below all come from one sample, sequenced in a study of tumor and adjacent non-tumor tissue in lung cancer. The library came from three nested PCR rounds adapted from ARM-PCR protocols. In TCRdb, the multiplex PCR reads were re-called with MiXCR into one record per CDR3 protein. The sample contains tens of thousands of distinct CDR3 sequences, roughly 73% of which appear only once. RNA was extracted from bulk tissue without any cell sorting. Source material: lung tumor tissue. The receptor source for this set is a man in his fifties or sixties with non-small cell lung cancer.

The chain couples TRBV29-1 to TRBJ2-3; TRBD1 or TRBD2 may be the D gene (5 bases each). The germline V and J ends were trimmed by 7 bases and 0 bases, with 17 bases remaining between them. Germline CDR1 reads SQVTM; CDR2 reads ANQGSEA. The CDR3 length is 15 residues. This CDR3 reads CSADGSGPSTDTQYF. CDR3 coding DNA: TGCAGCGCTGACGGATCGGGGCCTAGCACAGATACGCAGTATTTT.

To note about this clonotype: Germline and junction disagree at one end, which may indicate a read error. The chain recombines TRBV11-1 with TRBJ2-2; tentatively, D is TRBD2 (5 bases). Germline CDR1 is SGHAT and CDR2 is FQDESV (reference sequence). CDR3 length equals 14 residues. The CDR3 nucleotides are TGTGCCAGCAGCTATACTGGTGGCACTGGGGAGTTGTTTTTT. Protein product: CASSYTGGTGELFF.

For the CDR3, the DNA is TGTGCCAGCAGCCAAGATTTCACCAAGCAGTACTTC. Its translation is CASSQDFTKQYF. The chain combines TRBV14 with TRBJ2-7; D call uncertain. Germline V CDR1 and CDR2: SGHDN, FVKESK. V was pared by 0 bases and J by 8 bases, with 8 bases between. The CDR3 is 12 residues long.

Notes on this clonotype: A read error may account for a junction end that differs from germline. The rearrangement joins TRBV11-1 to TRBJ1-1; D is ambiguous. CDR1 is SGHAT, CDR2 FQDESV, per germline (reference sequence). The length of the CDR3 is 13 residues. The CDR3 reads CPSSLNPEARAFF. CDR3 DNA sequence: TGTCCCAGCAGCTTAAACCCCGAGGCACGTGCTTTCTTT.

The rearrangement uses TRBV29-1 and TRBJ1-1; D gene unclear. Trimming cost V 6 bases and J 7 bases, with 24 bases left between them. This CDR3 spans 15 amino acids. Germline assignment: CDR1 SQVTM and CDR2 ANQGSEA. This CDR3 reads CSVGYRRAQTNEAFF. CDR3 nucleotide sequence: TGCAGCGTGGGATATAGGCGGGCGCAGACCAATGAAGCTTTCTTT.

Points on this clonotype: The junction departs from germline at one end; a sequencing error may be responsible. The gene calls are TRBV10-2 and TRBJ2-5; 7 bases map to TRBD1. The CDR3 sequence is 14 residues long. Germline V lookup: CDR1 WSHSY, CDR2 SAAADI. The CDR3 DNA follows: TGCGCCAGCAAATCCGGACAGGCGACTGCGACACAGCACTTC. The encoded protein is CASKSGQATATQHF.

The V call is TRBV6-1, the J call TRBJ2-6; D gene uncertain. Trimming removed 8 bases from V and 2 bases from J, with 13 bases in between. Germline assignment: CDR1 MNHNS and CDR2 SASEGT. This CDR3 region has 15 residues. The DNA of the CDR3 is TGTGCCAGCGACGAGTCTGGGACTGGGGCCAACGTCCTGACTTTC. Its protein is CASDESGTGANVLTF.

To note about this clonotype: Germline is not matched at one junction end, which may reflect a read error. The CDR3 nucleotides are TGCAGTGTTAGGGAATCTCTATCGGCTGGCTACATCTTC. Amino acid sequence: CSVRESLSAGYIF. V gene TRBV20-1 combines with J gene TRBJ1-2; D uncertain. The CDR3 contains 13 residues. Germline V lookup: CDR1 DFQATT, CDR2 SNEGSKA (reference sequence).

This clonotype was seen a few times. A much larger clone lies a single base off, so this may be a read error. This chain joins TRBV5-4 and TRBJ2-1; TRBD2 agrees at 9 bases. V shed 6 bases and J 2 bases; nucleotides not matched to a gene: 6. The CDR3 has 15 residues. Germline V gene sequence: CDR1 SGHNT, CDR2 YYREEE (reference sequence). CDR3 sequence: CASNQEREAYNEQFF. The DNA for the CDR3 is TGTGCCAGCAACCAGGAGCGGGAGGCCTACAATGAGCAGTTCTTC.

About this clonotype itself: The junction and the germline gene differ at one end; a read error may be behind it. The chain has TRBV12-3 or TRBV12-4 and TRBJ2-5, with 9 bases matching TRBD1. CDR3 size: 14 residues. The CDR3 bases are TGTGTCAGCAGCTCAACAGGGGGCTTTGAGACCCAGATCTTC. Translated: CVSSSTGGFETQIF.

Comment on this clonotype: Mismatch with germline at one junction end may stem from a read error. CDR3: CASSLRGVNYGYIF. CDR3 in DNA: TGCGCCAGCAGCTTGCGAGGGGTGAACTATGGCTACATCTTC. V and J are TRBV5-4 and TRBJ1-2, with TRBD1 as a possible D gene (5 bases). The CDR3 contains 14 residues. Germline CDR1 reads SGHNT; CDR2 reads YYREEE (reference sequence).

As to this clonotype: Its ends do not fully match the called genes, so a read error is possible. The J gene is TRBJ2-3, the V gene TRBV7-9; 13 nucleotides align to TRBD2. The germline V gene encodes CDR1 SEHNR and CDR2 FQNEAQ (reference sequence). This CDR3 spans 15 amino acids. This CDR3 is CASSLGTSGRATQFF. CDR3 bases: TGTGCCAGCAGCCTCGGAACTAGCGGGAGGGCTACGCAGTTTTTT.

The CDR3 loop is CSTSTHAEQFF. The CDR3 DNA sequence: TGCAGTACTTCGACACACGCCGAGCAGTTCTTC. This chain links TRBV20-1 with TRBJ2-1; no firm D call. Germline assignment: CDR1 DFQATT and CDR2 SNEGSKA (reference sequence). Trimming pared 8 bases from V and 10 bases from J, leaving 15 bases between. This CDR3 has 11 residues.

As concerns this clonotype: At one end, the junction sequence differs from germline, possibly due to a read error. The rearrangement joins TRBV20-1 to TRBJ2-7, with D uncertain. This CDR3 is built from 13 residues. The germline gives CDR1 DFQATT, CDR2 SNEGSKA (reference sequence). CDR3 sequence reads: CSPRSRPGYKQYF. The CDR3 DNA reads as TGCAGTCCAAGGAGCAGGCCCGGCTACAAGCAGTACTTC.

The count of this clonotype is one. The CDR3 end shows no conserved phenylalanine or tryptophan, and so a read error is likely. The rearrangement joins TRBV28 to TRBJ2-5; no definite D call. Germline V gene data show CDR1 as MDHEN and CDR2 as SYDVKM. The CDR3 is 14 amino acids. V shed 2 bases and J shed 3 bases, with 10 bases lying between them. CDR3 protein: CASSLPYSKETQYL. The CDR3 region has the DNA TGTGCCAGCAGTTTACCCTACAGCAAAGAGACCCAGTACCTC.

With respect to this clonotype: The junction does not match germline at one end; this may be a read error. The chain links TRBV10-3 to TRBJ2-2; 7 bases are shared with TRBD1. The CDR3 loop spans 14 amino acids. The germline gives CDR1 ENHRY, CDR2 SYGVKD. This CDR3 reads CAIKTGIGTGELFF. DNA for the CDR3: TGTGCCATCAAAACCGGGATTGGAACAGGGGAGCTATTTTTT.

Note on this clonotype: A junction end diverges from the germline sequence, so it may reflect a read error. V is TRBV20-1 and J is TRBJ2-5, with a possible D match to TRBD2 (5 bases). CDR3 length: 12 residues. From germline, CDR1 is DFQATT and CDR2 SNEGSKA (reference sequence). CDR3 in amino acids: CSTRVAGDTQHF. The DNA of the CDR3 is TGCAGTACTAGGGTCGCTGGGGATACCCAGCACTTC.

V gene TRBV20-1 combines with J gene TRBJ2-7, with D perhaps matching TRBD1 (6 bases). Per the germline V gene, CDR1 is DFQATT and CDR2 is SNEGSKA (reference sequence). CDR3 size: 11 residues. The CDR3 reads CSYPRGHEQYF. The CDR3 DNA follows: TGCAGCTACCCCAGGGGACACGAGCAGTACTTC.

The V gene is TRBV20-1, the J gene TRBJ2-7; TRBD1 might be the D (6 bases). The ends were cut back, 6 bases at V and 12 bases at J, with 18 bases in the middle. Germline lookup yields CDR1 DFQATT and CDR2 SNEGSKA (reference sequence). CDR3 length equals 11 residues. The CDR3 sequence is CSAQRDNPRYF. CDR3 DNA sequence: TGCAGTGCCCAACGGGACAACCCACGGTACTTC.

This clonotype came up many times. This chain joins TRBV12-5 and TRBJ2-7, with TRBD1 identical over 8 bases. Germline V gene lookup returns CDR1 LGHNT and CDR2 FRNRAP. J gave up 0 bases and V 0 bases, and 16 bases lay outside the gene matches. This CDR3 region has 20 residues. The CDR3 here is CASGLVPGTGQLFDSYEQYF. In DNA form, the CDR3 reads TGTGCTAGTGGTTTGGTACCTGGGACAGGACAATTATTCGACTCCTACGAGCAGTACTTC.

The V gene is TRBV5-1, the J gene TRBJ1-1, with TRBD1 identical over 9 bases. V lost 6 bases, J lost 4 bases, and 10 bases stayed unmatched. Germline assignment: CDR1 SGHRS and CDR2 YFSETQ. The CDR3 spans 15 residues. CDR3 residues: CASTLDRDRVTEAFF. CDR3 DNA: TGCGCCAGCACTCTCGATCGGGACAGGGTCACTGAAGCTTTCTTT.

About this clonotype itself: The junction and the germline gene differ at one end; a read error may be behind it. The rearrangement links TRBV10-3 to TRBJ2-2; 9 bases are shared with TRBD1. The CDR3 loop spans 15 amino acids. Germline V CDR1 and CDR2: ENHRY, SYGVKD. In DNA form, the CDR3 reads TGTGCCATCGGTACGGGACAGGGCGAAGCCGGGGAACTGTTTTTT. Its translation is CAIGTGQGEAGELFF.